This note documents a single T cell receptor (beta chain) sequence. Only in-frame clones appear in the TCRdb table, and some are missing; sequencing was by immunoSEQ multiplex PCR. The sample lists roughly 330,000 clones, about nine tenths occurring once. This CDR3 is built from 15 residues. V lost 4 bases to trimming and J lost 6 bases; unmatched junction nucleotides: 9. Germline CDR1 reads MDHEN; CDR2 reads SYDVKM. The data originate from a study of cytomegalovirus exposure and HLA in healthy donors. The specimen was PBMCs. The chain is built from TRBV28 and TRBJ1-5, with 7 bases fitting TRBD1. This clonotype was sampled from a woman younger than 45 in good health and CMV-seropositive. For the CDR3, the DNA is TGTGCCAGCAGTTCCTCGACAGGGACGAGTCAGCCCCAGCATTTT. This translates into CASSSSTGTSQPQHF.